What follows are 27 T cell receptor beta chains derived from one specimen sequenced in a study of glioma-infiltrating T cells after dendritic cell vaccination. The time point denotes: after dendritic cell vaccination, including at tumor progression/relapse. The table came from immunoSEQ multiplex PCR; TCRdb's copy has only in-frame clones and leaves some out. The sample records 90,000 to 140,000 clones, 90% being singletons. The specimen was blood, collected after dendritic cell vaccination. Receptors originate from a human donor with glioblastoma.

In nucleotides, the CDR3 is TGTGCCAGCAGTTCACAGGGGGTAGTTAATGAAAAACTGTTTTTT. It codes for CASSSQGVVNEKLFF. The chain recombines TRBV27 with TRBJ1-4; TRBD1 aligns across 8 bases. Per germline, CDR1 MNHEY and CDR2 SMNVEV (reference sequence). This CDR3 has 15 amino acids. Unmatched junction bases numbered 5, after V lost 4 bases and J lost 4 bases. Full variable domain (rest looked up from reference TRBV27 and TRBJ1-4): EAQVTQNPRYLITVTGKKLTVTCSQNMNHEYMSWYRQDPGLGLRQIYYSMNVEVTDKGDVPEGYKVSRKEKRNFPLILESPSPNQTSLYFCASSSQGVVNEKLFFGSGTQLSVL.

This clone was detected once. V usage is TRBV5-1 and J usage is TRBJ2-3, with 7 bases fitting TRBD2. Germline V gene lookup returns CDR1 SGHRS and CDR2 YFSETQ. This CDR3 region has 17 residues. The junction had 10 bases not matched to a gene; V was cut back by 0 bases and J by 3 bases. The CDR3 protein is CASSLDSGGGPTDTQYF. CDR3 DNA sequence: TGCGCCAGCAGCTTGGATTCGGGGGGAGGGCCAACAGATACGCAGTATTTT. The full variable domain, rest sourced from reference TRBV5-1 and TRBJ2-3, is KAGVTQTPRYLIKTRGQQVTLSCSPISGHRSVSWYQQTPGQGLQFLFEYFSETQRNKGNFPGRFSGRQFSNSRSEMNVSTLELGDSALYLCASSLDSGGGPTDTQYFGPGTRLTVL.

A single count supports this clone. This chain connects TRBV15 to TRBJ1-4, with a tentative D call TRBD1 (6 bases). Trimming took off 0 bases at V and 7 bases at J, with 15 bases between the two ends. Germline lookup yields CDR1 LNHNV and CDR2 YYDKDF (reference sequence). There are 16 residues in the CDR3. CDR3 sequence reads: CATSRDLTGRTEKLFF. DNA for the CDR3: TGTGCCACCAGCAGAGATCTGACAGGCCGAACTGAAAAACTGTTTTTT.

This clone was found a few times. The chain employs TRBV2 and TRBJ1-4, with D tentatively TRBD1 (5 bases). Germline V CDR1 and CDR2: SNHLY, FYNNEI. V lost 4 bases and J lost 5, with 20 bases in between. CDR3 length equals 17 residues. The CDR3, as DNA: TGTGCCAGCAGTGGCCGACAGTCTACACGCCCGAATGAAAAACTGTTTTTT. It yields the protein CASSGRQSTRPNEKLFF.

The rearrangement links TRBV18 to TRBJ2-1, with 10 nucleotides matching TRBD2. V shed 2 bases, J shed 3 bases, and the junction held 4 bases outside the gene matches. The CDR3 loop spans 16 amino acids. CDR1 and CDR2 from the germline V gene are KGHSH and LQKENI. The CDR3 spells CASSPGLAENYNEQFF. The DNA of the CDR3 is TGTGCCAGCTCACCAGGACTAGCGGAGAACTACAATGAGCAGTTCTTC.

This chain joins TRBV9 and TRBJ1-1, with TRBD1 as a possible D gene (6 bases). The CDR3 runs to 13 residues. Trimming took 2 bases from V and 2 from J, leaving 7 bases between them. The germline V gene has CDR1 SGDLS and CDR2 YYNGEE. The CDR3: CASSVDRNTEAFF. Here the CDR3 DNA reads TGTGCCAGCAGCGTGGACAGAAACACTGAAGCTTTCTTT.

The chain employs TRBV2 and TRBJ1-2; D may be TRBD1 (6 bases). CDR1 is SNHLY, CDR2 FYNNEI, per germline. Trimming stripped 3 bases from V and 8 bases from J, with 10 bases between. The CDR3 has 12 amino acids. This CDR3 is CASSDLGQGYTF. For the CDR3, the DNA is TGTGCCAGCAGTGATCTTGGACAGGGCTACACCTTC. Supplemented by reference TRBV2 and TRBJ1-2, the full variable domain reads EPEVTQTPSHQVTQMGQEVILRCVPISNHLYFYWYRQILGQKVEFLVSFYNNEISEKSEIFDDQFSVERPDGSNFTLKIRSTKLEDSAMYFCASSDLGQGYTFGSGTRLTVV.

CDR3 bases: TGCGCCAGCAGCTTGCTCGATGGGGCCCAAGAGACCCAGTACTTC. Its translation is CASSLLDGAQETQYF. The chain couples TRBV5-1 to TRBJ2-5, with a weak D call TRBD1 (5 bases). The CDR3 has 15 amino acids. V lost 1 base and J 1 base, leaving 11 bases between the germline ends. The germline gives CDR1 SGHRS, CDR2 YFSETQ.

To note about this clone: The sample carries other DNA sequences with the same CDR3. The chain is built from TRBV4-1 and TRBJ1-6; D gene uncertain. V was pared by 2 bases and J by 10 bases, with 9 bases between. The CDR3 covers 13 residues. Germline CDR1 MGHRA, CDR2 YSYEKL. The CDR3 DNA reads TGCGCCAGCAGCCAACGTAGTGCGTCACCCCTCCACTTT. It codes for CASSQRSASPLHF.

This CDR3 is CASDRGGVADTQYF. CDR3 bases: TGTGCCAGCGACAGGGGAGGGGTAGCAGATACGCAGTATTTT. The chain combines TRBV19 with TRBJ2-3, with D possibly matching TRBD1 (8 bases). The germline CDR1 and CDR2 sequences are LNHDA and SQIVND (reference sequence). This CDR3 comprises 14 residues. V was pared by 9 bases and J by 4 bases, with 17 bases between.

J is TRBJ2-5 and V is TRBV2; 7 bases agree with TRBD2. Germline CDR1 and CDR2: SNHLY and FYNNEI. CDR3 length: 11 residues. V lost 8 bases, J lost 4 bases, and 1 base stayed unmatched. CDR3 sequence reads: CASSSGETQYF. Written as DNA, the CDR3 is TGTGCCAGCTCTAGCGGAGAGACCCAGTACTTC.

The J gene is TRBJ2-2, the V gene TRBV7-3; TRBD2 is a possible D gene (6 bases). The germline V and J ends were trimmed by 2 bases and 7 bases, with 17 bases remaining between them. The CDR3 contains 16 residues. CDR1 and CDR2 (germline): SGHTA, FQGTGA. This chain's CDR3 is CASSLQAGISSGELFF. The CDR3 bases are TGTGCCAGCAGCTTACAGGCGGGAATTTCCAGCGGGGAGCTGTTTTTT.

V is TRBV29-1 and J is TRBJ2-7; D may be TRBD2 (5 bases). Germline V lookup: CDR1 SQVTM, CDR2 ANQGSEA. The CDR3 totals 14 residues. Trimming removed 3 bases from V and 0 bases from J, with 12 bases in between. In nucleotides, the CDR3 is TGCAGCGTTGACTCCGGGGATCACTCCTACGAGCAGTACTTC. This translates into CSVDSGDHSYEQYF.

The J gene is TRBJ2-1, the V gene TRBV9, with 10 nucleotides matching TRBD2. CDR1 is SGDLS and CDR2 is YYNGEE in the germline V gene. This CDR3 contains 17 residues. Unmatched junction bases numbered 3, after V lost 0 bases and J lost 0 bases. The CDR3 spells CASSVGAGGSSYNEQFF. The CDR3 coding sequence is TGTGCCAGCAGCGTAGGAGCGGGGGGGAGCTCCTACAATGAGCAGTTCTTC.

The CDR3 DNA is TGTGCCAGTAAATTCGCCCCAGGGGATAACTATGGCTACACCTTC. This sequence encodes CASKFAPGDNYGYTF. This chain uses TRBV19 with TRBJ1-2; D is perhaps TRBD1 (6 bases). The CDR3 sequence is 15 residues long. With 7 bases removed from V and 1 base from J, the gap between germline ends came to 16 bases. Germline CDR1 LNHDA, CDR2 SQIVND (reference sequence).

The genes are TRBV6-4 and TRBJ2-1; tentative D call: TRBD2 (5 bases). The germline V and J ends were trimmed by 3 bases and 3 bases, with 15 bases remaining between them. The CDR3 covers 16 residues. Germline lookup yields CDR1 MRHNA and CDR2 SNTAGT. CDR3 bases: TGTGCCAGCAGTGAGTTTCGTCGAGCGGACTACAATGAGCAGTTCTTC. It specifies CASSEFRRADYNEQFF.

The chain is built from TRBV18 and TRBJ2-2, with a tentative D call TRBD2 (6 bases). Germline CDR1 KGHSH, CDR2 LQKENI. V gave up 1 base and J gave up 5 bases, with 14 bases separating them. The CDR3 totals 16 residues. CDR3 sequence reads: CASSPLAVEETGELFF. CDR3 DNA sequence: TGTGCCAGCTCACCACTAGCGGTCGAGGAGACCGGGGAGCTGTTTTTT.

V gene TRBV19 combines with J gene TRBJ1-1; D is unresolved. The CDR3 spans 13 residues. V dropped 4 bases and J dropped 2 bases, with 8 bases sitting between them. Germline values: CDR1 LNHDA, CDR2 SQIVND (reference sequence). The CDR3 region has the DNA TGTGCCAGTAGTAGAGGCCCTAACACTGAAGCTTTCTTT. Translated: CASSRGPNTEAFF.

The rearrangement uses TRBV6-6 and TRBJ1-2; 9 bases are shared with TRBD1. The V and J ends lost 6 bases and 3 bases, in that order; junction bases with no gene match: 5. CDR1 is MNHNY and CDR2 is SVGAGI in the germline V gene (reference sequence). CDR3 length: 14 residues. The DNA of the CDR3 is TGTGCCAGCAGAGCACAGGGGGCGTACTATGGCTACACCTTC. This codes for CASRAQGAYYGYTF.

The CDR3 coding sequence is TGTGCCAGCTCACCACAGGGAGGGGACCGGGAGACCCAGTACTTC. This codes for CASSPQGGDRETQYF. The chain joins TRBV18 to TRBJ2-5, with TRBD2 identical over 7 bases. Losses at the gene ends were 1 base for V and 5 bases for J; bases not matched to a gene: 7. Germline loops: CDR1 KGHSH, CDR2 LQKENI. This CDR3 is 15 amino acids long.

This clone was detected a few times. This rearrangement joins TRBV10-1 to TRBJ2-5, with TRBD2 identical over 8 bases. The CDR3 spans 16 residues. Germline V gene data show CDR1 as WNHNN and CDR2 as SYGVQD (reference sequence). The V segment lost 2 bases and the J segment 1 base; nucleotides outside the gene matches: 6. The CDR3 loop reads CASSEGIAGPQETQYF. CDR3 coding DNA: TGCGCCAGCAGTGAGGGAATAGCGGGACCCCAAGAGACCCAGTACTTC.

J is TRBJ1-5 and V is TRBV30; 7 nucleotides align to TRBD1. The CDR3 has 14 amino acids. V was clipped by 2 bases and J by 3 bases; unmatched bases: 4. CDR1 is GTSNPN and CDR2 is SVGIG in the germline V gene (reference sequence). Written as DNA, the CDR3 is TGTGCCTGGAGTCACAGGGGATTCAATCAGCCCCAGCATTTT. Protein: CAWSHRGFNQPQHF.

In DNA form, the CDR3 reads TGTGCAAGTCGCTTGAGGGTCAGCTACGAGCAGTACTTC. Amino acid sequence: CASRLRVSYEQYF. V is TRBV12-2 and J is TRBJ2-7; the D call in the table, TRBD2, was not verified against the DNA. TRBV12-2 corresponds to a pseudogene. The CDR3 runs to 13 residues.

This chain links TRBV19 with TRBJ1-1, with D maybe TRBD1 (6 bases). Germline CDR1 is LNHDA and CDR2 is SQIVND (reference sequence). V lost 3 bases and J 1 base, leaving 9 bases between the germline ends. The CDR3 has 14 amino acids. This chain's CDR3 is CASSMVRGNTEAFF. CDR3 coding DNA: TGTGCCAGTAGTATGGTCAGGGGGAACACTGAAGCTTTCTTT.

The gene calls are TRBV30 and TRBJ2-3; 10 nucleotides agree with TRBD2. Per germline, CDR1 GTSNPN and CDR2 SVGIG (reference sequence). The CDR3 loop spans 13 amino acids. CDR3 DNA: TGTGCGGCGACTAGCGGGCCACGAGATACGCAGTATTTT. Translation gives CAATSGPRDTQYF.

The V and J genes are TRBV29-1 and TRBJ2-1; TRBD2 matches 15 bases. CDR1 and CDR2 from the germline V gene are SQVTM and ANQGSEA. The junction had 4 bases not matched to a gene; V was cut back by 6 bases and J by 7 bases. The CDR3 sequence is 14 residues long. CDR3 bases: TGCAGCGTGGGACTAGCGGGAGGTCTAAATGAGCAGTTCTTC. Encoded protein: CSVGLAGGLNEQFF.

The V and J genes are TRBV30 and TRBJ2-4, with D maybe TRBD2 (5 bases). The germline V gene has CDR1 GTSNPN and CDR2 SVGIG (reference sequence). The CDR3 has 16 residues. Trimming left V 0 bases short and J 0 bases short, with 12 bases between. For the CDR3, the DNA is TGTGCCTGGAGTGTAGAGGGATGGCCAGCCAAAAACATTCAGTACTTC. This gives the protein CAWSVEGWPAKNIQYF.